This T cell receptor (beta chain) was observed in a study of blood T cell repertoires in COVID-19. The CDR3 is 15 amino acids. The V gene's germline CDR1 is MDHEN and CDR2 SYDVKM. The J segment lost 6 bases and the V segment lost 5 bases, leaving 10 bases of the junction unmatched. Method: immunoSEQ multiplex PCR; TCRdb's copy keeps in-frame clones and lacks some. The sample has some 65,000 clones; about four fifths are singletons. Sequences were obtained from peripheral blood. The chain couples TRBV28 to TRBJ1-1; 9 positions agree with TRBD1. This receptor was identified in a human donor in a cohort sampled during active COVID-19. The CDR3 bases are TGTGCCAGCAGTGCCTACAGGGGGCGGGTGGCTGAAGCTTTCTTT. It codes for CASSAYRGRVAEAFF.